This TCR beta chain was obtained from a study of blood T cell repertoires in COVID-19. About the research overall: The study drew acute and convalescent COVID-19 samples from the United States, Italy and Spain. Nucleic acid was either cDNA or gDNA, and it came from T cells, B-cell-depleted T cells, or PBMCs.

Seattle researchers signed up patients amid active infection and tracked them longitudinally. Sequencing used immunoSEQ multiplex PCR; TCRdb keeps in-frame clones, though not all of them. The profile shows under 85,000 clones, 70% to 85% of them singletons. A single count supports this clone. CDR3 length: 19 residues. Germline lookup yields CDR1 SGHNT and CDR2 YYREEE (reference sequence). Trimming removed 3 bases from V and 6 bases from J; junction bases left unmatched: 12. The chain recombines TRBV5-4 with TRBJ2-2, with 15 bases identical to TRBD2. The sequence was obtained from a man aged 45-60 years with COVID-19, enrolled during active disease. The sample consisted of peripheral blood. The chain's CDR3 is CASSYGLAGGLGHSGELFF. DNA for the CDR3: TGTGCCAGCAGCTATGGACTAGCGGGGGGGCTAGGGCACTCCGGGGAGCTGTTTTTT.